This T cell receptor (beta chain) stems from a study of blood T cells in healthy people across ages. Primers used in a second PCR of about 7 to 11 cycles were a sample-barcoded 5' primer and a J-beta primer mix. Each CDR3 protein gets one entry after TCRdb re-called the 5' RACE reads with MiXCR. The sample records about 780,000 distinct CDR3 sequences, about 26% being singletons. This clonotype appeared a few times. CDR1 and CDR2 from the germline V gene are MNHNY and SVGAGI (reference sequence). V was clipped by 8 bases and J by 0 bases, with 9 bases between them. The CDR3 totals 13 residues. The same data also went into a second study, on T cells of mothers and their children.

The sequencing input was blood. This sequence joins TRBV6-6 and TRBJ2-3, with a tentative D call TRBD1 (5 bases). This sequence originates from a boy between 10 and 17 years old in good health. CDR3 nucleotide sequence: TGTGCCAGCTGGCAGGGCAGCACAGATACGCAGTATTTT. It yields the protein CASWQGSTDTQYF.